The T cell receptor (beta chain) under discussion was sequenced for a study of blood T cell repertoires in COVID-19 (dated by TCRdb to 2018 to 2020). As for the study more broadly: Collaborator samples came from the United States, Italy and Spain and covered acute and convalescent phases of COVID-19. Samples came from the ongoing ImmuneRACE study (first 160 participants) plus 1,254 subjects from 6 global collaborators. The sample metadata nearly always contained a de-identified subject ID, COVID-19 status, age in years and sex. The repertoires were made available in a free public database intended to serve as a resource for research on the immune response to SARS-CoV-2. Deeply sampled blood TCRbeta repertoires from subjects exposed to, actively infected with, or recovered from COVID-19 were included in the dataset. Where available, HLA class I and class II types were taken from metadata supplied by the sample provider and were not determined by assay-based typing. The prospective study material was composed of cDNA or gDNA derived from T cells, B-cell-depleted T cells, or PBMCs.

Deletion took 2 bases off V and 6 bases off J, with a span of 13 bases between the germline ends. From the cysteine through the phenylalanine, the CDR3 covers 14 amino acids. Solely the CDR3 DNA is kept, with 42 bases framed from the first base. Via the germline V gene, CDR1 is SGHVS and CDR2 FQNEAQ. TCRbeta CDR3 regions were amplified from genomic DNA using the immunoSEQ Assay, a bias-controlled multiplex PCR. Per the source publication's procedure: The number of nucleated cells in each sample was estimated from the amplification of reference gene primers within the assay. To quantify the absolute abundance of each unique TCRbeta CDR3 rearrangement, sequence reads were collapsed and filtered. Productive Simpson clonality was computed per sample as the square root of Simpson's diversity index over productive rearrangements. TCRdb took this table from immuneACCESS and kept in-frame rearrangements with V and J called. Such tables lack part of the clones; where checked against another copy, unresolved V genes explain under half of the gap, and the rest is unexplained. That table gives V, J and clone size, and the DNA gave D and trimming. The sample records fewer than 350,000 clones, 85% of which are singletons. Of the sample, about 7% is held by the ten largest clones.

Collaborating institutions collected whole blood in K2EDTA tubes following their own protocols. Collaborator samples were shipped for TCRbeta analysis as frozen whole blood, isolated PBMCs, or DNA extracted from either sample type. Of note for this clone: Its cognate antigen has yet to be identified. No base-level quality is on record; no much larger clone is a single base apart.

The investigation overall reported the following: Clinical and demographic metadata were provided uncurated, with the amount varying by source and participant.

The sequence is built from TRBV7-8 and TRBJ1-2; the best D guess is TRBD1, with 5 bases matching. The sequencing sample was made of peripheral blood. This receptor was obtained from a human donor in a cohort sampled during active COVID-19. The DNA sequence follows: TGTGCCAGCAGCTTATACGCAGGGAGGGATGGCTACACCTTC. This encodes CASSLYAGRDGYTF.